This T cell receptor (beta chain) was documented in a study of shared clonotypes between healthy human individuals. Points from the study as a whole: The researchers took only blood, and tissue repertoires probably look different.

Germline assignment: CDR1 SGDLS and CDR2 YYNGEE. The germline V and J ends were trimmed by 4 bases and 5 bases, with 27 bases remaining between them. This CDR3 is 18 amino acids long. With respect to this clone: Antigen unknown.

Genomic DNA belonging to each subset was distributed in equal measure over several immunoSEQ plates. Every unsorted PBMC PCR replicate was loaded with approximately 290 ng DNA, 25,000 to 30,000 T cell genomes. On ten immunoSEQ deep assay plates, unsorted PBMC DNA was sequenced. Profiled with immunoSEQ multiplex PCR; TCRdb holds only in-frame clones, not every one. There are about 480,000 clones in the sample; less than 85% occur only once, and under 15% lies in the top ten. The chain carries TRBV9 and TRBJ1-2; tentative D call: TRBD1 (5 bases). The sequenced material came from PBMCs. The sequence was collected from a woman aged 40 to 55 in good health. Some clones in this sample may be carry-over from other donors' samples. The CDR3 spells CASSPGSGPPGLGYGYTF. The CDR3 coding sequence is TGTGCCAGCAGCCCAGGATCGGGACCCCCGGGTCTGGGATATGGCTACACCTTC.